The rows below give T cell receptor beta chains drawn from one sample of a study of cytomegalovirus exposure and HLA in healthy donors. Profiling relied on immunoSEQ multiplex PCR, and the TCRdb table lists in-frame clones only, not all of them. Of 100,000 or so clones in the sample, 60% to 80% were seen once. Sequenced: PBMCs. The receptors shown here come from a human donor in good health. CDR3s include the opening cysteine and the closing phenylalanine or tryptophan. The D gene is left open where the match is weak. The size of a clone is reported for some rows only, either as once, few or many, or as a class for expanded clones.

d_gene	v_gene	j_gene	abundance	CDR3aa	CDR3nt
-	TRBV29-1	TRBJ2-7	-	CSVATVYEQYF	TGCAGCGTGGCGACAGTGTATGAGCAGTACTTC
-	TRBV27	TRBJ2-1	-	CASSRGGPVNEQFF	TGTGCCAGCAGTAGGGGGGGCCCCGTCAATGAGCAGTTCTTC
-	TRBV11-1	TRBJ1-1	once	CASSLNGQKNTEAFF	TGTGCCAGCAGCTTAAATGGACAGAAGAACACTGAAGCTTTCTTT
-	TRBV13	TRBJ1-4	-	CASRGLGDEKLFF	TGTGCCAGTAGGGGGTTAGGGGATGAAAAACTGTTTTTT
-	TRBV5-1	TRBJ1-5	-	CASSLEGGSNQPQHF	TGCGCCAGCAGCTTGGAAGGAGGTAGCAATCAGCCCCAGCATTTT
TRBD1	TRBV27	TRBJ2-7	-	CASSLYRGPGVREQYF	TGTGCCAGCAGCCTCTACAGGGGGCCAGGGGTTCGGGAGCAGTACTTC
TRBD2	TRBV11-2	TRBJ2-5	once	CASSLRVLAGETQYF	TGTGCCAGCAGCTTAAGGGTACTAGCGGGAGAGACCCAGTACTTC
TRBD2	TRBV28	TRBJ2-1	-	CASSSISGGLLNEQFF	TGTGCCAGCAGTTCCATTAGCGGGGGTCTTTTGAATGAGCAGTTCTTC
TRBD2	TRBV28	TRBJ2-7	-	CASSLGGSYEQYF	TGTGCCAGCAGTTTGGGGGGGTCCTACGAGCAGTACTTC
TRBD1	TRBV6-5	TRBJ2-6	-	CASTEQGSGANVLTF	TGTGCCAGCACCGAACAGGGGTCTGGGGCCAACGTCCTGACTTTC
-	TRBV6-5	TRBJ1-1	-	CASSYEVRNTEAFF	TGTGCCAGCAGTTACGAGGTCAGGAACACTGAAGCTTTCTTT
-	TRBV29-1	TRBJ1-5	-	CSVEERRGQPQHF	TGCAGCGTTGAGGAGCGCCGGGGTCAGCCCCAGCATTTT
TRBD1	TRBV4-1	TRBJ1-1	-	CASSQEGTGVSEAFF	TGCGCCAGCAGCCAAGAGGGGACAGGGGTCTCTGAAGCTTTCTTT
-	TRBV11-2	TRBJ1-5	-	CASSQWGASGSQHF	TGTGCCAGCAGCCAATGGGGAGCCTCGGGGTCCCAGCATTTT
-	TRBV6-5	TRBJ1-1	-	CASSGLRAANTEAFF	TGTGCCAGCAGCGGCCTGAGGGCGGCGAACACTGAAGCTTTCTTT
-	TRBV30	TRBJ2-1	-	CAWSYLNEQFF	TGTGCCTGGAGTTACTTGAATGAGCAGTTCTTC
-	TRBV28	TRBJ1-5	-	CASSQGRGVTQHF	TGTGCCAGCAGTCAGGGTAGAGGCGTGACCCAGCATTTT
TRBD2	TRBV7-8	TRBJ2-3	once	CASSLARASGRSTDTQYF	TGTGCCAGCAGCTTAGCGCGGGCTAGCGGGCGTAGCACAGATACGCAGTATTTT
-	TRBV4-1	TRBJ1-6	-	CASSQEARSSYNSPLHF	TGCGCCAGCAGCCAAGAGGCGAGGAGCTCCTATAATTCACCCCTCCACTTT
TRBD2	TRBV7-9	TRBJ2-7	-	CASSLSSGAGNEQYF	TGTGCCAGCAGCTTATCCAGCGGGGCCGGTAACGAGCAGTACTTC
TRBD1	TRBV5-8	TRBJ2-7	-	CASGQGDSYEQYF	TGTGCCAGTGGACAGGGGGATTCCTACGAGCAGTACTTC
TRBD1	TRBV28	TRBJ1-2	-	CASSTGTDYGYTF	TGTGCCAGCAGTACCGGGACAGACTATGGCTACACCTTC
TRBD1	TRBV27	TRBJ1-5	-	CASSDNRGGINQPQHF	TGTGCCAGCAGTGACAACAGGGGGGGCATCAATCAGCCCCAGCATTTT